This entry lists 18 T cell receptor beta chains sequenced from one sample in a study of T cells in tumors after PD-1 blockade. Clones were sequenced by immunoSEQ multiplex PCR, and TCRdb holds only the in-frame ones, with some missing. The repertoire has 30,000 to 35,000 clones, about three quarters of them found once; the top ten carry 40%. This material consisted of PBMCs, taken after anti-PD-1 treatment. These receptors were taken from a human donor with basal cell carcinoma.

The chain links TRBV10-1 to TRBJ2-7; D gene unclear. Germline V CDR1 and CDR2: WNHNN, SYGVQD (reference sequence). V dropped 0 bases and J dropped 5 bases, with 11 bases sitting between them. The CDR3 is 14 residues long. The DNA of the CDR3 is TGCGCCAGCAGTGAGTCGTCAGGTATCCACGAGCAGTACTTC. Its translation is CASSESSGIHEQYF.

The chain carries TRBV2 and TRBJ1-2; perhaps TRBD1 as D (5 bases). The CDR3 length is 12 residues. CDR1 SNHLY and CDR2 FYNNEI come from the germline V gene. Trimming removed 6 bases at V and 2 bases at J, with 7 bases between. CDR3 sequence (DNA): TGTGCCAGCAGGAGGGACAACTATGGCTACACCTTC. This sequence encodes CASRRDNYGYTF.

The V call is TRBV24-1, the J call TRBJ2-2, with 10 bases lining up with TRBD1. The CDR3 spans 17 residues. CDR1 and CDR2 from the germline V gene are KGHDR and SFDVKD. V dropped 2 bases and J dropped 4; count of bases not matched to a gene: 6. CDR3: CATSDSGQGDVTGELFF. The CDR3 DNA is TGTGCCACCAGTGATTCCGGACAGGGGGACGTCACCGGGGAGCTGTTTTTT.

This sequence joins TRBV6-2 or TRBV6-3 and TRBJ1-1; D unresolved. The CDR3 loop spans 14 amino acids. Germline CDR1 is MNHEY and CDR2 is SVGEGT. V was pared by 4 bases and J by 1 base, with 10 bases between. CDR3 sequence (DNA): TGTGCCAGCAGTTTTAAGGGAGAGAACACTGAAGCTTTCTTT. It codes for CASSFKGENTEAFF.

The chain couples TRBV6-2 or TRBV6-3 to TRBJ2-1; 12 positions agree with TRBD1. Germline-derived CDR1 and CDR2 are MNHEY and SVGEGT. Unmatched junction bases numbered 10, after V lost 0 bases and J lost 4 bases. CDR3 length equals 19 residues. CDR3 nucleotide sequence: TGTGCCAGCAGTTACTCCCTCGGGACAGGGGGCCGACTTTACAATGAGCAGTTCTTC. Protein: CASSYSLGTGGRLYNEQFF.

The chain carries TRBV19 and TRBJ1-5, with 7 bases that match TRBD1. V shed 9 bases and J 4 bases; nucleotides not matched to a gene: 6. The CDR3 sequence is 13 residues long. The germline gives CDR1 LNHDA, CDR2 SQIVND (reference sequence). This CDR3 reads CASTGQRNQPQHF. The CDR3 DNA sequence: TGTGCCAGCACGGGACAGAGAAATCAGCCCCAGCATTTT.

The J gene is TRBJ2-7, the V gene TRBV5-1; 11 nucleotides match TRBD2. Losses at the gene ends were 3 bases for V and 7 bases for J; bases not matched to a gene: 9. The CDR3 runs to 15 residues. Germline-derived CDR1 and CDR2 are SGHRS and YFSETQ. Written as DNA, the CDR3 is TGCGCCAGCAGCTCGGGAGGGACTAGCGGATCTGAGCAGTACTTC. It specifies CASSSGGTSGSEQYF.

The CDR3 sequence: CATSAATGTDTQYF. DNA for the CDR3: TGTGCCACCAGTGCCGCTACGGGCACAGATACGCAGTATTTT. The rearrangement links TRBV24-1 to TRBJ2-3; D is unresolved. V lost 5 bases to trimming and J lost 1 base, with 9 bases between them. Per the germline V gene, CDR1 is KGHDR and CDR2 is SFDVKD. The CDR3 is made up of 14 amino acids.

This clone was counted only a few times. This chain joins TRBV5-4 and TRBJ2-7; D is possibly TRBD2 (6 bases). V lost 0 bases and J lost 4, with 8 bases in between. CDR1 and CDR2 from the germline V gene are SGHNT and YYREEE (reference sequence). This CDR3 is 13 amino acids long. The CDR3 coding sequence is TGTGCCAGCAGCTTGGTGGGGGGATACGAGCAGTACTTC. Amino acids: CASSLVGGYEQYF.

This clone showed up just a few times. The rearrangement joins TRBV2 to TRBJ2-7; D ambiguous. CDR3 size: 15 residues. The germline CDR1 and CDR2 sequences are SNHLY and FYNNEI. Trimming cost V 2 bases and J 6 bases, with 17 bases left between them. The CDR3 loop reads CASSERGLGTTEQYF. The CDR3 DNA reads as TGTGCCAGCAGTGAACGCGGATTAGGTACTACCGAGCAGTACTTC.

V and J are TRBV21-1 and TRBJ1-4; the DNA was not compared with TRBD1, the D call given in the table. TRBV21-1 is described as a pseudogene. The CDR3 is 16 residues long. CDR3 protein: CASSPGARATNEKLFF. CDR3 sequence (DNA): TGTGCCAGCAGCCCAGGGGCTAGAGCAACTAATGAAAAACTGTTTTTT.

This chain joins TRBV6-1 and TRBJ2-1, with D tentatively TRBD1 (7 bases). The CDR3 is 16 residues long. V was trimmed by 2 bases and J by 6 bases, leaving 17 bases between them. Germline CDR1 is MNHNS and CDR2 is SASEGT. CDR3 sequence (DNA): TGTGCCAGCAGTGAACCCGGGAGACAGGGTTCCAATGAGCAGTTCTTC. It yields the protein CASSEPGRQGSNEQFF.

J is TRBJ1-5 and V is TRBV29-1; D ambiguous. Germline CDR1 is SQVTM and CDR2 is ANQGSEA. The CDR3 loop spans 13 amino acids. The V gene lost 6 bases and the J gene lost 2 bases, with 11 bases spanning the gap. The CDR3 DNA follows: TGCAGCGTCGGCTGGAAGGGCAATCAGCCCCAGCATTTT. Protein sequence: CSVGWKGNQPQHF.

This rearrangement joins TRBV5-1 to TRBJ2-3; D is unclear. The CDR3 is 15 amino acids. The V end lost 1 base, the J end lost 1 base, and 10 bases lay between the germline ends. The V gene's germline CDR1 is SGHRS and CDR2 YFSETQ. The DNA for the CDR3 is TGCGCCAGCAGCTTGAGTAAAGGGCGCACAGATACGCAGTATTTT. This gives the protein CASSLSKGRTDTQYF.

Only a few counts were recorded for this clone. V usage is TRBV14 and J usage is TRBJ2-3, with D tentatively TRBD1 (5 bases). This CDR3 has 16 amino acids. Trimming stripped 4 bases from V and 0 bases from J, with 14 bases between. CDR1 is SGHDN, CDR2 FVKESK, per germline. Here the CDR3 reads CASSPRLTASTDTQYF. The CDR3, as DNA: TGTGCCAGCAGCCCCCGGCTGACAGCTAGCACAGATACGCAGTATTTT. Supplemented by reference TRBV14 and TRBJ2-3, the full variable domain reads EAGVTQFPSHSVIEKGQTVTLRCDPISGHDNLYWYRRVMGKEIKFLLHFVKESKQDESGMPNNRFLAERTGGTYSTLKVQPAELEDSGVYFCASSPRLTASTDTQYFGPGTRLTVL.

The chain employs TRBV7-2 and TRBJ2-7, with D possibly matching TRBD2 (6 bases). From germline, CDR1 is SGHTA and CDR2 FQGNSA. The V end was cut by 5 bases, the J end by 6 bases, with 14 bases between. The CDR3 extends over 13 amino acids. CDR3 in DNA: TGTGCCAGCAGCATCCGGGGGACGCTCGAGCAGTACTTC. It is translated as CASSIRGTLEQYF.

The rearrangement links TRBV28 to TRBJ1-3; no firm D call. Trimming stripped 2 bases from V and 0 bases from J, with 5 bases between. This CDR3 has 14 amino acids. The germline V gene encodes CDR1 MDHEN and CDR2 SYDVKM. CDR3 in amino acids: CASSLVSSGNTIYF. The CDR3 region has the DNA TGTGCCAGCAGTTTAGTGAGCTCTGGAAACACCATATATTTT.

This clone appeared many times. The CDR3 here is CASSPSRWDTIYF. The CDR3 nucleotides read TGTGCCAGCAGCCCTTCGCGTTGGGACACCATATATTTT. This rearrangement joins TRBV12-3 or TRBV12-4 to TRBJ1-3; D is unclear. The CDR3 runs to 13 residues. The V gene lost 6 bases and the J gene lost 8 bases, with 14 bases spanning the gap.